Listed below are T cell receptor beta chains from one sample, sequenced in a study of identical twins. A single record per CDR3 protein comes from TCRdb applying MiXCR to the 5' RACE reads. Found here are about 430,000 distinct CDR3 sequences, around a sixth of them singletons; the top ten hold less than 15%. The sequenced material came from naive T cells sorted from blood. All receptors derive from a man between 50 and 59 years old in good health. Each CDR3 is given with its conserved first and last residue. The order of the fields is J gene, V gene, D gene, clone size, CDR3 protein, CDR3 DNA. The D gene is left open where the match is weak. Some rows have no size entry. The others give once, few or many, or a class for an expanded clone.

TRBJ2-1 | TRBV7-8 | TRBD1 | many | CASRRGTGGNNEQFF | TGTGCCAGCAGACGGGGGACAGGGGGGAACAATGAGCAGTTCTTC
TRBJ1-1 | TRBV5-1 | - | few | CASSSSGVTEAFF | TGCGCCAGCAGCTCCTCAGGGGTAACTGAAGCTTTCTTT
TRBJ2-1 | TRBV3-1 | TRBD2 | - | CASSQGGVDEQFF | TGTGCCAGCAGCCAGGGGGGGGTGGATGAGCAGTTCTTC
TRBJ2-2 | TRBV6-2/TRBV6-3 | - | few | CASSTTGSNTGELFF | TGTGCCAGCAGTACCACAGGTTCGAACACCGGGGAGCTGTTTTTT
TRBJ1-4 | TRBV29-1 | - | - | CSAGSGTTFEKLFF | TGCAGCGCTGGCTCGGGGACGACTTTTGAAAAACTGTTTTTT
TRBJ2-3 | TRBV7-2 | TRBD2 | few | CASSLAGGPRTDTQYF | TGTGCCAGCAGCCTAGCGGGGGGGCCCCGGACAGATACGCAGTATTTT
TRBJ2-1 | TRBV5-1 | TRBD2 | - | CASSLVPRGVYNEQFF | TGCGCCAGCAGCTTGGTTCCGCGGGGGGTATACAATGAGCAGTTCTTC
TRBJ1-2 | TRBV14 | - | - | CASSQGSYWRPNYGYTF | TGTGCCAGCAGCCAAGGGTCGTACTGGAGACCGAACTATGGCTACACCTTC
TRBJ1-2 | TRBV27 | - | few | CASRHGTMEYGYTF | TGTGCCAGCAGACACGGGACGATGGAGTATGGCTACACCTTC
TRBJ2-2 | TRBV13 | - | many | CASSLSGANTGELFF | TGTGCCAGCAGCTTATCTGGGGCGAACACCGGGGAGCTGTTTTTT
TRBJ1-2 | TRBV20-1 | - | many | CSATGPLWVYGYTF | TGCAGTGCTACCGGACCCCTCTGGGTATATGGCTACACCTTC
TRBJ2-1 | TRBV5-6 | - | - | CASSFGGTVYEQFF | TGTGCCAGCAGCTTTGGGGGAACAGTCTATGAGCAGTTCTTC
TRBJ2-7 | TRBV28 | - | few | CASRRLGRPYEQYF | TGTGCCAGCCGCAGGCTAGGTCGACCCTACGAGCAGTACTTC
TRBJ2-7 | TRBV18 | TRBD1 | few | CASSPSQGAMNEQYF | TGTGCCAGCTCACCGTCTCAGGGGGCGATGAACGAGCAGTACTTC
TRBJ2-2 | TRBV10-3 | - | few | CAISGAYDSYSSNTGELFF | TGTGCCATCAGTGGGGCTTATGACAGCTACTCGTCGAACACCGGGGAGCTGTTTTTT
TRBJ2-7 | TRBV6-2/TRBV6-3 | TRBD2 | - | CASRAVAGGGYEQYF | TGTGCCAGCAGGGCCGTAGCGGGAGGAGGCTACGAGCAGTACTTC
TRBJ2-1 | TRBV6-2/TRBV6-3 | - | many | CASSYLDTYNEQFF | TGTGCCAGCAGTTACTTGGACACCTACAATGAGCAGTTCTTC
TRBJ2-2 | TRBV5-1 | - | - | CASSLRRGPSPGERFF | TGCGCCAGCAGCTTGAGGAGGGGGCCCTCCCCCGGGGAGCGGTTTTTT
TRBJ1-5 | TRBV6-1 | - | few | CASSPYVPFTRQAQHF | TGTGCCAGCAGCCCATACGTCCCATTCACTAGGCAGGCCCAGCATTTT
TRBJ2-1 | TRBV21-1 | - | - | CASSGPGQDNEQFF | TGTGCCAGCAGCGGACCGGGACAGGACAATGAGCAGTTCTTC
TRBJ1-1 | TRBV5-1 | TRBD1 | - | CASSSLQGTNTEAFF | TGCGCCAGCAGCTCTTTACAGGGGACGAACACTGAAGCTTTCTTT
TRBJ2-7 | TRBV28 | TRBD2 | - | CASSPTLAGRIYEQYF | TGTGCCAGCAGCCCGACTTTAGCGGGGCGCATCTACGAGCAGTACTTC
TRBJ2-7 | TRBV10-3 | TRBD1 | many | CAISGGTGQYEQYF | TGTGCCATCAGTGGGGGGACAGGGCAGTACGAGCAGTACTTC
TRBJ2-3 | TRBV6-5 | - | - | CASSYSGGNTDTQYF | TGTGCCAGCAGTTACTCGGGTGGAAACACAGATACGCAGTATTTT
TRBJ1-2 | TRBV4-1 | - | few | CASSQDQVSGNGYTF | TGCGCCAGCAGCCAAGATCAGGTATCAGGGAACGGCTACACCTTC
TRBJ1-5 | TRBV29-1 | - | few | CSVGQRNQPQHF | TGCAGCGTTGGGCAGCGGAATCAGCCCCAGCATTTT
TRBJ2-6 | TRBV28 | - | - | CASRRGGSSGANVLTF | TGTGCCAGCAGGAGGGGGGGGAGCTCTGGGGCCAACGTCCTGACTTTC
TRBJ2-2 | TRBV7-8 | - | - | CASSFATGNTGELFF | TGTGCCAGCAGCTTCGCGACAGGAAACACCGGGGAGCTGTTTTTT
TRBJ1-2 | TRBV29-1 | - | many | CSVESRGLADGYTF | TGCAGCGTCGAGTCACGGGGGCTGGCGGACGGCTACACCTTC
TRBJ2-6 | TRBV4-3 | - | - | CASSQIQGGYSGANVLTF | TGCGCCAGCAGCCAGATTCAGGGGGGCTACTCTGGGGCCAACGTCCTGACTTTC
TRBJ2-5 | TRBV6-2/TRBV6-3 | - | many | CASSYTGTQETQYF | TGTGCCAGCAGTTACACAGGAACCCAAGAGACCCAGTACTTC
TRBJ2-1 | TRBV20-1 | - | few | CSARDTGYLWNEQFF | TGCAGTGCTAGAGATACCGGGTACCTTTGGAATGAGCAGTTCTTC
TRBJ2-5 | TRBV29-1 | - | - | CSIRGARETQYF | TGCAGTATCCGGGGGGCAAGGGAGACCCAGTACTTC
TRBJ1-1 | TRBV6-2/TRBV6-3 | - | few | CASSVDLNRAVNTEAFF | TGTGCCAGCAGCGTAGACTTAAACAGGGCCGTGAACACTGAAGCTTTCTTT
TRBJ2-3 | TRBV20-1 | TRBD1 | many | CSATGDRVRDTQYF | TGCAGTGCTACCGGGGACAGGGTGAGAGATACGCAGTATTTT
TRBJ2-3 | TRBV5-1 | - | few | CASSLDGGGVTDTQYF | TGCGCCAGCAGCTTGGATGGCGGGGGCGTGACAGATACGCAGTATTTT
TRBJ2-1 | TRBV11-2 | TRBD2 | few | CASSSRLAEPTNEQFF | TGTGCCAGCAGCTCCCGACTAGCGGAGCCGACCAATGAGCAGTTCTTC
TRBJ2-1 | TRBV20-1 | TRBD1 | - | CSAPSGTGLAKNIQFF | TGCAGTGCCCCGTCCGGGACAGGGTTAGCCAAAAACATTCAGTTCTTC
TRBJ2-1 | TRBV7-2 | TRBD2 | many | CASTKSWLAGDNEQFF | TGTGCCAGCACCAAATCGTGGCTAGCGGGGGATAATGAGCAGTTCTTC
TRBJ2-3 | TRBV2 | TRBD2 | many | CASSETSGGGPTDTQYF | TGTGCCAGCAGTGAGACTAGCGGGGGGGGTCCCACAGATACGCAGTATTTT
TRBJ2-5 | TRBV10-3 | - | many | CAISERWRVETQYF | TGTGCCATCAGTGAGCGATGGAGGGTGGAGACCCAGTACTTC
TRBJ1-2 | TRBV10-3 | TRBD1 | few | CAIRTLTQGDGGYTF | TGTGCCATCAGGACGCTTACACAGGGGGATGGTGGCTACACCTTC
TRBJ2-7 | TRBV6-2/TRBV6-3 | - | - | CASSSPQGRTGVEQYF | TGTGCCAGCAGTTCCCCTCAGGGGAGAACGGGAGTCGAGCAGTACTTC
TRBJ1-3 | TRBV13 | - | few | CASSFSPKSGNTIYF | TGTGCCAGCAGCTTTAGTCCTAAGTCTGGAAACACCATATATTTT
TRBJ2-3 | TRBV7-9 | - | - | CASSLPPALATDTQYF | TGTGCCAGCAGCTTACCGCCCGCCCTAGCCACAGATACGCAGTATTTT
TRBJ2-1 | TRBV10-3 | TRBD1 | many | CAIKGTGVWDEQFF | TGTGCCATCAAGGGGACAGGGGTATGGGATGAGCAGTTCTTC
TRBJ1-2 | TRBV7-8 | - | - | CASSLAPEPSLYTF | TGTGCCAGCAGCTTAGCGCCGGAGCCTAGTCTCTACACCTTC
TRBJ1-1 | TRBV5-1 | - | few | CASSARQDTEAFF | TGCGCCAGCAGCGCGCGACAGGACACTGAAGCTTTCTTT
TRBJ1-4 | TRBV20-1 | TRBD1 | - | CSAREDRGNEKLFF | TGCAGTGCTCGAGAGGACAGGGGCAATGAAAAACTGTTTTTT
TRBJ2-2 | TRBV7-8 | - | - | CASSLRRSTGELFF | TGTGCCAGCAGCTTAAGAAGGAGCACCGGGGAGCTGTTTTTT
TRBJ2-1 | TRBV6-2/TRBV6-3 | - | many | CASRERYEQFF | TGTGCCAGCAGAGAACGGTATGAGCAGTTCTTC
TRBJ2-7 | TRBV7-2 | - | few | CASSPFSGMYEQYF | TGTGCCAGCAGCCCTTTTTCGGGGATGTACGAGCAGTACTTC
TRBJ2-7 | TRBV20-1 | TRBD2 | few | CSAYSSGSSYEQYF | TGCAGTGCTTACTCTAGCGGGAGCTCCTACGAGCAGTACTTC
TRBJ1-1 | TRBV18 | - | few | CASSFSGMNTEAFF | TGTGCCAGCTCATTTAGCGGAATGAACACTGAAGCTTTCTTT
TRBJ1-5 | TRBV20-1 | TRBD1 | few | CSARVRTGTGPQHF | TGCAGTGCTAGAGTCCGGACAGGGACAGGGCCCCAGCATTTT